A selection of T cell receptor beta chains follows, all from one sample in a study of blood T cell repertoires in COVID-19. TCRdb keeps only in-frame clones here, not all; method: immunoSEQ multiplex PCR. The sample yields over 250,000 clones, under 90% seen once. The sequenced sample consisted of peripheral blood. The receptors were sampled from a woman in her fifties or sixties who had recovered from COVID-19. Each CDR3 is given with its conserved first and last residue. The D gene is left open where the match is weak. A clone size is listed for some rows: how often the clone was seen (once, few, many), or a class if it is expanded.

NA	NA	TRBV19	TRBJ2-5	TGTGCCAGTAGCCCTCCCGGTCTACGAGGGACCCAGTACTTC	CASSPPGLRGTQYF
NA	once	TRBV7-3	TRBJ1-2	TGTGCCAGCAGCTTAACTCCCCAGGGAGGGTCCTATGGCTACACCTTC	CASSLTPQGGSYGYTF
NA	NA	TRBV6-2/TRBV6-3	TRBJ2-7	TGTGCCAGCCGTTTTGGGGGACTTCATGGCTACGAGCAGTACTTC	CASRFGGLHGYEQYF
NA	NA	TRBV14	TRBJ2-1	TGTGCCAGCAGCCCCACCCTGGGCTATGAGCAGTTCTTC	CASSPTLGYEQFF
TRBD1	NA	TRBV5-4	TRBJ2-7	TGTGCCAGCAGCTTGACTGGGACAGGGGTCGAGCAGTACTTC	CASSLTGTGVEQYF
TRBD2	NA	TRBV11-3	TRBJ2-1	TGTGCCAGCACCCCCGGGAGGAGTCGCTCCTACAATGAGCAGTTCTTC	CASTPGRSRSYNEQFF
NA	NA	TRBV28	TRBJ1-5	TGTGCCAGCAGGGCGCCAGGTTATCAGCCCCAGCATTTT	CASRAPGYQPQHF
TRBD2	NA	TRBV24-1	TRBJ2-3	TGTGCCACCAGTGCCCGCCCTGGGACTAGCGGGAGGGCCCGCACAGATACGCAGTATTTT	CATSARPGTSGRARTDTQYF
NA	once	TRBV3-1/TRBV3-2	TRBJ2-5	TGTGCCAGCAGCCTACAAGCATTGGGCCCAGAGACCCAGTACTTC	CASSLQALGPETQYF
NA	NA	TRBV11-2	TRBJ1-1	TGTGCCAGCAGCTCAGGTAACAGGAACACTGAAGCTTTCTTT	CASSSGNRNTEAFF
NA	NA	TRBV7-3	TRBJ2-2	TGTGCCAGCAGCTTAATAACCGGGGAGCTGTTTTTT	CASSLITGELFF
TRBD1	NA	TRBV5-6	TRBJ1-5	TGTGCCAGCAACCGACAGGGGGTTCAGCCCCAGCATTTT	CASNRQGVQPQHF
NA	few	TRBV5-4	TRBJ2-6	TGTGCCAGCAGCTTGGGGATTAGGGGGAGCTCTGGGGCCAACGTCCTGACTTTC	CASSLGIRGSSGANVLTF
NA	NA	TRBV5-1	TRBJ2-4	TGCGCCAGCAGCTTGGAGGCGGTCGGAAACATTCAGTACTTC	CASSLEAVGNIQYF
NA	NA	TRBV9	TRBJ1-5	TGTGCCAGCAGCGGAAAGGGGGATCAGCCCCAGCATTTT	CASSGKGDQPQHF
TRBD2	few	TRBV5-1	TRBJ2-2	TGCGCCAGCAGGTCTAGCGGGGGTATCTTCTCCGGGGAGCTGTTTTTT	CASRSSGGIFSGELFF
NA	NA	TRBV30	TRBJ2-7	TGTGCCTGGTTAGCCGGCTCCTACGAGCAGTACTTC	CAWLAGSYEQYF
NA	NA	TRBV25-1	TRBJ1-6	TGTGCCAGCAGTGCGGGAGTTTATAATTCACCCCTCCACTTT	CASSAGVYNSPLHF
NA	NA	TRBV27	TRBJ2-7	TGTGCCAGCAGTTTACCGCGACTAGTTAGGTCCTACGAGCAGTACTTC	CASSLPRLVRSYEQYF
NA	NA	TRBV25-1	TRBJ2-5	TGTGCCAGCAGTGATTGGGCTTTCCAAGAGACCCAGTACTTC	CASSDWAFQETQYF
NA	once	TRBV3-1/TRBV3-2	TRBJ1-5	TGTGCCAGCAGCCAACGGAATCAGCCCCAGCATTTT	CASSQRNQPQHF
TRBD2	NA	TRBV10-1	TRBJ2-2	TGCGCCAGCGCCGGGGCCCGGGAGGGCCGGACCGGGGAGCTGTTTTTT	CASAGAREGRTGELFF
TRBD2	once	TRBV28	TRBJ2-5	TGTGCCAGCAGTCCCCGCCAGGGTCTTAGCGGGAGGTCTCGGACCCAGTACTTC	CASSPRQGLSGRSRTQYF
NA	few	TRBV28	TRBJ1-2	TGTGCCAGCAGCAGTGGGGGCCCGGGGATCTATGGCTACACCTTC	CASSSGGPGIYGYTF
NA	few	TRBV9	TRBJ2-2	TGTGCCAGCAGCGTAGCGAGCGGGTCTTACACCGGGGAGCTGTTTTTT	CASSVASGSYTGELFF
NA	NA	TRBV18	TRBJ1-1	TGTGCCAGCTCACCGCGAAGTGACACAAGGGCGGGGGAAGCTTTCTTT	CASSPRSDTRAGEAFF
NA	NA	TRBV6-2/TRBV6-3	TRBJ2-7	TGTGCCAGCAGCAAACTACTGGGTATAGACGAGCAGTACTTC	CASSKLLGIDEQYF
TRBD2	NA	TRBV6-6	TRBJ2-1	TGTGCCAGCGCAGGGACTAGAAGCGATGAGCAGTTCTTC	CASAGTRSDEQFF
TRBD2	NA	TRBV27	TRBJ2-7	TGTGCCAGCCTTTCGCCCGGGGGGGGGATTGCCTACGAGCAGTACTTC	CASLSPGGGIAYEQYF
TRBD1	many	TRBV5-1	TRBJ2-7	TGCGCCAGCAGCCCTGGGACAGGGGGGGACTACGAGCAGTACTTC	CASSPGTGGDYEQYF
NA	NA	TRBV6-5	TRBJ2-7	TGTGCCAGCAGTTACCACGGTAGGGGGTACTTC	CASSYHGRGYF
NA	NA	TRBV30	TRBJ2-3	TGTGCCTGGAGCACCCGAGGAGGGGATACGCAGTATTTT	CAWSTRGGDTQYF
TRBD1	few	TRBV7-9	TRBJ1-4	TGTGCCAGCAGCTTCGACAGGGGTGGAGAAAAACTGTTTTTT	CASSFDRGGEKLFF
TRBD2	NA	TRBV7-2	TRBJ2-3	TGTGCCAGCAGCCCGCCGTGGGCTAGCGGGGGGGGTAGCACAGATACGCAGTATTTT	CASSPPWASGGGSTDTQYF
NA	NA	TRBV4-2	TRBJ2-3	TGTGCCAGCAGCCAAGAGGGGGGGGGCCGTGATACGCAGTATTTT	CASSQEGGGRDTQYF
NA	NA	TRBV12-3/TRBV12-4	TRBJ1-1	TGTGCCAGCCGAGTTTATGGTGAAGCTTTCTTT	CASRVYGEAFF
TRBD1	NA	TRBV30	TRBJ1-2	TGTGCCTGGACAACCGTAGGGACAGGAGTCAATGGCTACACCTTC	CAWTTVGTGVNGYTF
TRBD2	NA	TRBV19	TRBJ2-5	TGTGCCAGTAGTCTCCAGGGCCCGGGAGGAGAGACCCAGTACTTC	CASSLQGPGGETQYF